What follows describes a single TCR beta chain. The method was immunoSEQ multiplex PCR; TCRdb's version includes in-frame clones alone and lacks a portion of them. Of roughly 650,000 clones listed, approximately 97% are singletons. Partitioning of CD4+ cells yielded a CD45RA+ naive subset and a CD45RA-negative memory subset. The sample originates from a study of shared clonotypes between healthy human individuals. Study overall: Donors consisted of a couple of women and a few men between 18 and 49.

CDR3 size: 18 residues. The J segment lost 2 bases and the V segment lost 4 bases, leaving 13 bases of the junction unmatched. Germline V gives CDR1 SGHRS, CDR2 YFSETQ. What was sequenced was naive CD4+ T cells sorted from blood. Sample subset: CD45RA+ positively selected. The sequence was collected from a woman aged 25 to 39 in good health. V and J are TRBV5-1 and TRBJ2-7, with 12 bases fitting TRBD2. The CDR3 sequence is CASSTYWGTSGLPYEQYF. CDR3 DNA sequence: TGCGCCAGCAGCACCTACTGGGGGACTAGCGGGTTGCCCTACGAGCAGTACTTC.